The next 5 T cell receptor beta chains were all read from a single sample in a study of graft-versus-host responses after intestinal transplantation. The repertoire was sequenced with immunoSEQ multiplex PCR; TCRdb's copy has only in-frame clones and lacks some. The data contain approximately 37,000 clones, approximately 89% of them singletons. The material sequenced was PBMCs, taken almost 270 days after transplant. The source is a human patient who received an intestinal transplant, so some T cells may come from the graft donor.

V gene TRBV4-1 combines with J gene TRBJ2-5; the match to TRBD1 covers 9 bases. The V and J ends lost 4 bases and 0 bases, in that order; junction bases with no gene match: 15. The CDR3 spans 19 residues. Germline V lookup: CDR1 MGHRA, CDR2 YSYEKL. The CDR3 spells CASSLDPDRGGWYQETQYF. The CDR3, as DNA: TGCGCCAGCAGCCTCGATCCGGACAGGGGAGGTTGGTACCAAGAGACCCAGTACTTC.

V usage is TRBV9 and J usage is TRBJ2-2; 10 nucleotides align to TRBD2. V was pared by 4 bases and J by 4 bases, with 4 bases of the junction left unmatched. The CDR3 is made up of 15 amino acids. Germline CDR1 is SGDLS and CDR2 is YYNGEE. The CDR3 DNA is TGTGCCAGCAGCCCAAGCGGGGGGGGCACCGGGGAGCTGTTTTTT. This sequence encodes CASSPSGGGTGELFF.

The gene calls are TRBV4-2 and TRBJ2-2; 12 nucleotides match TRBD1. The germline CDR1 and CDR2 sequences are LGHNA and YNFKEQ. Trimming cost V 1 base and J 6 bases; bases outside gene matches: 3. The CDR3 runs to 16 residues. The CDR3 coding sequence is TGTGCCAGCAGCCAAGCAAGGGACAGGGGGCCCGGGGAGCTGTTTTTT. Translation gives CASSQARDRGPGELFF.

V usage is TRBV6-5 and J usage is TRBJ1-2; no definite D call. V lost 5 bases and J lost 6, with 10 bases in between. The CDR3 is 12 residues long. Germline V CDR1 and CDR2: MNHEY, SVGAGI. The CDR3 nucleotides read TGTGCCAGCAGTCGCCTTTTGGATGGCTACACCTTC. It encodes CASSRLLDGYTF.

The V and J genes are TRBV5-1 and TRBJ1-4; D remains ambiguous. Germline CDR1 reads SGHRS; CDR2 reads YFSETQ. CDR3 length: 15 amino acids. V lost 4 bases to trimming and J lost 7 bases, with 17 bases between them. The DNA for the CDR3 is TGCGCCAGCAGCCGGACCGGTGGGCTGGGTGAAAAACTGTTTTTT. The encoded protein is CASSRTGGLGEKLFF.